Following are 3 T cell receptor beta chains from one sample sequenced in a study of blood T cell repertoires in COVID-19. Sequenced by immunoSEQ multiplex PCR; TCRdb stores in-frame clones only, minus some. The sample contains 250,000 to 300,000 clones, about 86% of which appear only once. The sequencing sample was made of peripheral blood. The receptors here all came from a man between 18 and 29 years old with active or convalescent COVID-19.

V gene TRBV5-1 combines with J gene TRBJ2-7; D may be TRBD2 (6 bases). CDR1 and CDR2 from the germline V gene are SGHRS and YFSETQ. Trimming left V 0 bases short and J 4 bases short, with 26 bases between. This CDR3 comprises 19 residues. DNA for the CDR3: TGCGCCAGCAGCTTGGAGGGGTATTACTTTGCGGGACCTGAGTACGAGCAGTACTTC. Its protein is CASSLEGYYFAGPEYEQYF. The full variable domain, in which reference TRBV5-1 and TRBJ2-7 provide the parts outside the CDR3, is KAGVTQTPRYLIKTRGQQVTLSCSPISGHRSVSWYQQTPGQGLQFLFEYFSETQRNKGNFPGRFSGRQFSNSRSEMNVSTLELGDSALYLCASSLEGYYFAGPEYEQYFGPGTRLTVT.

This clone was picked up one time. This sequence joins TRBV11-2 and TRBJ2-7; 8 bases align to TRBD1. Germline loops: CDR1 SGHAT, CDR2 FQNNGV. This CDR3 has 13 residues. The ends lost 3 bases at V and 3 bases at J; junction bases unmatched: 1. CDR3 DNA sequence: TGTGCCAGCAGCTTGGACAGGGACTACGAGCAGTACTTC. This encodes CASSLDRDYEQYF. Full variable domain (remainder filled in from reference TRBV11-2 and TRBJ2-7): EAGVAQSPRYKIIEKRQSVAFWCNPISGHATLYWYQQILGQGPKLLIQFQNNGVVDDSQLPKDRFSAERLKGVDSTLKIQPAKLEDSAVYLCASSLDRDYEQYFGPGTRLTVT.

The rearrangement joins TRBV5-4 to TRBJ2-7; 9 positions agree with TRBD1. Germline V gene lookup returns CDR1 SGHNT and CDR2 YYREEE (reference sequence). The ends lost 4 bases at V and 4 bases at J; junction bases unmatched: 6. There are 14 residues in the CDR3. The CDR3, as DNA: TGTGCCAGCAGCCGGACAGGGGTGGGTTACGAGCAGTACTTC. Encoded protein: CASSRTGVGYEQYF. The variable domain in full, with the rest retrieved from reference TRBV5-4 and TRBJ2-7, is ETGVTQSPTHLIKTRGQQVTLRCSSQSGHNTVSWYQQALGQGPQFIFQYYREEENGRGNFPPRFSGLQFPNYSSELNVNALELDDSALYLCASSRTGVGYEQYFGPGTRLTVT.